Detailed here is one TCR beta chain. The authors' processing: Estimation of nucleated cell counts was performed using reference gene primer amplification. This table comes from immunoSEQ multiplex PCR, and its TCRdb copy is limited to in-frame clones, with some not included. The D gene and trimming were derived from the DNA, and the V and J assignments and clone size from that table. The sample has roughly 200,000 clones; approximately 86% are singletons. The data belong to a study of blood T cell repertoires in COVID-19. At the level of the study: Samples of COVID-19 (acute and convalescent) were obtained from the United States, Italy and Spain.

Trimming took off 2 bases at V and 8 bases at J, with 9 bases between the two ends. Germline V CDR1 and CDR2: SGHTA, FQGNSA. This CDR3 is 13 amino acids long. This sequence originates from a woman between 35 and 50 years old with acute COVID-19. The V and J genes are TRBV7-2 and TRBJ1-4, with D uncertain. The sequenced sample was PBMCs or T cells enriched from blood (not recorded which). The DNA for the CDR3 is TGTGCCAGCAGCTTAACCTTGAGGGAAAAACTGTTTTTT. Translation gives CASSLTLREKLFF. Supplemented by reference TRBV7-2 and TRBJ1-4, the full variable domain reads GAGVSQSPSNKVTEKGKDVELRCDPISGHTALYWYRQSLGQGLEFLIYFQGNSAPDKSGLPSDRFSAERTGGSVSTLTIQRTQQEDSAVYLCASSLTLREKLFFGSGTQLSVL.